The source of this T cell receptor beta chain is a study of Ad26.COV2.S vaccination and SARS-CoV-2 variants. Sequencing was performed with immunoSEQ multiplex PCR; in TCRdb, only in-frame clones are kept and a portion is missing. The table has 350,000 to 450,000 clones, 90% to 95% seen once. The V gene's germline CDR1 is SQVTM and CDR2 ANQGSEA. The CDR3 is 14 amino acids. V was trimmed by 2 bases and J by 0 bases, leaving 9 bases between them. The sample here was peripheral blood, taken after recovery from COVID-19. This chain connects TRBV29-1 to TRBJ2-3; possible D gene TRBD2, 5 bases. The TCR originated in a human donor who had recovered from COVID-19. CDR3 nucleotides: TGCAGCGTTGAACTAACTAGTAGCACAGATACGCAGTATTTT. Encoded protein: CSVELTSSTDTQYF.